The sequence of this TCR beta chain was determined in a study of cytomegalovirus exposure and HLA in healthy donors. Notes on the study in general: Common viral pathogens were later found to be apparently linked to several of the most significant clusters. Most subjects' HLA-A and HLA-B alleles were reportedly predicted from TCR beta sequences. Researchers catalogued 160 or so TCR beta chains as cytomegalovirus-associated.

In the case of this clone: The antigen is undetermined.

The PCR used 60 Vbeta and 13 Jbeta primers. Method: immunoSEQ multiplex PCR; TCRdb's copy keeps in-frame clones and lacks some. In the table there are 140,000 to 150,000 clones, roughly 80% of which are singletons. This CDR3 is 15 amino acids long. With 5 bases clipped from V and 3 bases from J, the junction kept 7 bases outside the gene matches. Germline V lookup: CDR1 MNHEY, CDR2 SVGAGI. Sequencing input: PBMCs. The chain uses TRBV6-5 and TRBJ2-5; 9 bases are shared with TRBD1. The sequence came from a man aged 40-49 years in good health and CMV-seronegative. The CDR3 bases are TGTGCCAGCAGTATAACAGGGGGCTATGAAGAGACCCAGTACTTC. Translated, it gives CASSITGGYEETQYF.